The 32 T cell receptor beta chains listed next were all sequenced from one sample in a study of T cell responses to AZD1222 COVID-19 vaccine. Assay used: immunoSEQ multiplex PCR; TCRdb lists only in-frame clones, some missing. The sample lists 70,000 or so clones, around 86% occurring once. The sequences come from peripheral blood, collected on day 0 of AZD1222 vaccination. These receptors were collected from an adult in good health.

The chain has TRBV30 and TRBJ2-2; the D gene is possibly TRBD1 (5 bases). Trimming pared 4 bases from V and 0 bases from J, leaving 15 bases between. The CDR3 extends over 16 amino acids. CDR1 is GTSNPN, CDR2 SVGIG, per germline (reference sequence). CDR3 region: CAWMWEGDANTGELFF. CDR3 sequence (DNA): TGTGCCTGGATGTGGGAAGGGGATGCGAACACCGGGGAGCTGTTTTTT.

The chain is built from TRBV7-9 and TRBJ2-2, with 8 bases fitting TRBD2. The CDR3 spans 14 residues. The junction had 1 base not matched to a gene; V was cut back by 6 bases and J by 1 base. From germline, CDR1 is SEHNR and CDR2 FQNEAQ (reference sequence). The CDR3 here is CASRSGGNTGELFF. The CDR3 DNA reads as TGTGCCAGCAGGAGCGGGGGGAACACCGGGGAGCTGTTTTTT.

V usage is TRBV5-4 and J usage is TRBJ2-5, with TRBD2 matching 11 bases. The CDR3 has 16 residues. With V trimmed by 1 base and J by 2 bases, 4 bases remained unmatched. The germline V gene encodes CDR1 SGHNT and CDR2 YYREEE (reference sequence). CDR3 nucleotides: TGTGCCAGCAGCTTGACGGCTAGCGGGGGGCAAGAGACCCAGTACTTC. It yields the protein CASSLTASGGQETQYF.

The CDR3 loop reads CASMMRRGTDTQYF. In DNA, the CDR3 is TGTGCCAGTATGATGCGGAGGGGCACAGATACGCAGTATTTT. The chain couples TRBV19 to TRBJ2-3; possibly TRBD2 for D (6 bases). Germline CDR1 LNHDA, CDR2 SQIVND (reference sequence). V lost 7 bases and J 1 base, leaving 12 bases between the germline ends. This CDR3 is 14 amino acids long.

The chain carries TRBV2 and TRBJ2-1; TRBD1 might be the D (6 bases). The germline CDR1 and CDR2 sequences are SNHLY and FYNNEI. The CDR3 contains 14 residues. Trimming pared 6 bases from V and 5 bases from J, leaving 14 bases between. The CDR3 sequence is CASRTRTANNEQFF. The CDR3 DNA reads TGTGCCAGCAGGACTCGGACAGCTAACAATGAGCAGTTCTTC.

The chain has TRBV30 and TRBJ1-2; D unclear. V was clipped by 0 bases and J by 3 bases, with 17 bases between them. This CDR3 has 16 residues. Germline CDR1 and CDR2: GTSNPN and SVGIG (reference sequence). This CDR3 reads CAWSVSWEEQYYGYTF. Here the CDR3 DNA reads TGTGCCTGGAGTGTCTCCTGGGAGGAACAGTACTATGGCTACACCTTC.

This clone was observed a handful of times. The rearrangement joins TRBV28 to TRBJ1-4; unclear D gene. The CDR3 consists of 14 residues. V was cut by 6 bases and J by 2 bases, with 10 bases left in between. Germline lookup yields CDR1 MDHEN and CDR2 SYDVKM. CDR3 sequence reads: CASRMTGTNEKLFF. In nucleotides, the CDR3 is TGTGCCAGCAGGATGACTGGGACTAATGAAAAACTGTTTTTT.

The rearrangement links TRBV6-2 or TRBV6-3 to TRBJ2-7; D unclear. The CDR3 covers 11 residues. V lost 6 bases and J 6 bases, leaving 9 bases between the germline ends. Per the germline V gene, CDR1 is MNHEY and CDR2 is SVGEGT. The CDR3: CASSPSAEQYF. CDR3 bases: TGTGCCAGCAGCCCCTCCGCCGAGCAGTACTTC.

J is TRBJ2-5 and V is TRBV29-1; 8 bases line up with TRBD2. V was pared by 5 bases and J by 1 base, with 6 bases of the junction left unmatched. Germline CDR1 is SQVTM and CDR2 is ANQGSEA. This CDR3 is 14 amino acids long. The CDR3 nucleotides read TGCAGCGTTTTTAGCGGGGCCTTCCAAGAGACCCAGTACTTC. Translated: CSVFSGAFQETQYF.

The genes are TRBV5-4 and TRBJ1-3, with 7 bases identical to TRBD1. This CDR3 is 15 amino acids long. Germline V gives CDR1 SGHNT, CDR2 YYREEE (reference sequence). The V and J ends lost 0 bases and 4 bases, in that order; junction bases with no gene match: 4. The CDR3 sequence: CASSLETGKGNTIYF. CDR3 sequence (DNA): TGTGCCAGCAGCTTGGAGACAGGGAAGGGAAACACCATATATTTT.

The rearrangement uses TRBV6-5 and TRBJ2-7; no reliable D call. V lost 9 bases, J lost 2 bases, and 17 bases lay in between. The CDR3 length is 14 residues. The V gene's germline CDR1 is MNHEY and CDR2 SVGAGI. The CDR3 protein is CASTVSTGPYEQYF. The DNA of the CDR3 is TGTGCCAGTACAGTGAGCACCGGCCCCTACGAGCAGTACTTC.

This chain connects TRBV29-1 to TRBJ2-2; TRBD1 might be the D (5 bases). The V gene's germline CDR1 is SQVTM and CDR2 ANQGSEA. Trimming took off 6 bases at V and 5 bases at J, with 10 bases between the two ends. The CDR3 totals 12 residues. Here the CDR3 reads CSVGVNTGELFF. The CDR3 DNA is TGCAGCGTAGGGGTAAATACCGGGGAGCTGTTTTTT.

The chain couples TRBV30 to TRBJ1-2; 9 bases align to TRBD1. The J segment lost 8 bases and the V segment lost 3 bases, leaving 7 bases of the junction unmatched. The CDR3 spans 13 residues. Germline V CDR1 and CDR2: GTSNPN, SVGIG (reference sequence). The CDR3 protein is CAWRDRQGEGYTF. The CDR3 region has the DNA TGTGCCTGGAGGGATCGACAGGGGGAGGGCTACACCTTC.

Turning to this clone: Mismatch with germline at one junction end may stem from a read error. The chain employs TRBV15 and TRBJ2-1; D is unclear. CDR3 size: 12 residues. Germline values: CDR1 LNHNV, CDR2 YYDKDF (reference sequence). The CDR3 is CASGSSYNEQFF. CDR3 bases: TGCGCGTCGGGCAGCTCCTACAATGAGCAGTTCTTC. Together with reference TRBV15 and TRBJ2-1, the CDR3 gives the full variable domain: DAMVIQNPRYQVTQFGKPVTLSCSQTLNHNVMYWYQQKSSQAPKLLFHYYDKDFNNEADTPDNFQSRRPNTSFCFLDIRSPGLGDTAMYLCASGSSYNEQFFGPGTRLTVL.

The rearrangement links TRBV12-3 or TRBV12-4 to TRBJ1-2, with TRBD1 as a possible D gene (5 bases). CDR3 length: 13 residues. V was cut by 8 bases and J by 4 bases, with 14 bases left in between. The CDR3 is CASGVVRGYGYTF. DNA for the CDR3: TGTGCCAGCGGGGTTGTGAGGGGCTATGGCTACACCTTC.

A single count supports this clone. The rearrangement links TRBV11-2 to TRBJ1-6; 7 bases are a match to TRBD1. Germline assignment: CDR1 SGHAT and CDR2 FQNNGV. The J segment lost 9 bases and the V segment lost 7 bases, leaving 9 bases of the junction unmatched. This CDR3 has 14 amino acids. CDR3 DNA sequence: TGTGCCAGCACCATAGGGGGCTTGGGTTCACCCCTCCACTTT. Its protein product is CASTIGGLGSPLHF.

This clone showed up just a few times. The rearrangement uses TRBV9 and TRBJ1-4, with D possibly matching TRBD1 (5 bases). Germline V lookup: CDR1 SGDLS, CDR2 YYNGEE. This CDR3 has 15 residues. V shed 0 bases and J shed 7 bases, with 13 bases lying between them. The CDR3 here is CASSVDKGRGEKLFF. In nucleotides, the CDR3 is TGTGCCAGCAGCGTAGATAAGGGGCGAGGTGAAAAACTGTTTTTT.

The V and J genes are TRBV19 and TRBJ2-7; 9 bases are shared with TRBD1. There are 14 residues in the CDR3. The germline CDR1 and CDR2 sequences are LNHDA and SQIVND (reference sequence). The V gene end was trimmed by 4 bases and the J gene end by 3 bases; junction bases not matched to a gene: 4. This CDR3 reads CASSSTTGGYEQYF. The DNA of the CDR3 is TGTGCCAGTAGTAGTACGACAGGGGGCTACGAGCAGTACTTC. The variable domain in full, completed from reference TRBV19 and TRBJ2-7, reads DGGITQSPKYLFRKEGQNVTLSCEQNLNHDAMYWYRQDPGQGLRLIYYSQIVNDFQKGDIAEGYSVSREKKESFPLTVTSAQKNPTAFYLCASSSTTGGYEQYFGPGTRLTVT.

The chain employs TRBV10-3 and TRBJ1-1; TRBD1 is a possible D gene (5 bases). Germline V CDR1 and CDR2: ENHRY, SYGVKD. Between the trimmed V and J ends, which lost 9 bases and 5 bases, there was a span of 16 bases. This CDR3 comprises 13 residues. DNA of the CDR3: TGTGCCATAGCGAGCAGGGAGGAAACTGAAGCTTTCTTT. Protein: CAIASREETEAFF.

The gene calls are TRBV5-1 and TRBJ1-1; 7 nucleotides match TRBD1. Looked up from germline, CDR1 is SGHRS and CDR2 is YFSETQ. With V trimmed by 0 bases and J by 3 bases, 2 bases remained unmatched. This CDR3 contains 14 residues. The chain's CDR3 is CASSLEGAYTEAFF. CDR3 nucleotides: TGCGCCAGCAGCTTGGAGGGGGCCTACACTGAAGCTTTCTTT.

This chain connects TRBV6-5 to TRBJ2-1; TRBD2 matches 11 bases. The CDR3 is made up of 15 amino acids. Looked up from germline, CDR1 is MNHEY and CDR2 is SVGAGI. Unmatched junction bases numbered 10, after V lost 7 bases and J lost 8 bases. In DNA, the CDR3 is TGTGCCAGCACCAATATAGCGGGGGGGATCCATGAGCAGTTCTTC. It codes for CASTNIAGGIHEQFF.

The chain uses TRBV7-9 and TRBJ1-4; no firm D call. Germline CDR1 reads SEHNR; CDR2 reads FQNEAQ (reference sequence). V shed 7 bases and J shed 3 bases, with 18 bases lying between them. CDR3 size: 16 residues. CDR3 in DNA: TGTGCCAGCACCCCCGGTCTCGGCTGGGCTAATGAAAAACTGTTTTTT. Its protein is CASTPGLGWANEKLFF.

J is TRBJ1-5 and V is TRBV6-4; tentatively, D is TRBD1 (5 bases). There are 14 residues in the CDR3. Germline V gene data show CDR1 as MRHNA and CDR2 as SNTAGT. Trimming left V 3 bases short and J 2 bases short, with 8 bases between. CDR3 residues: CASSEQGGNQPQHF. In nucleotides, the CDR3 is TGTGCCAGCAGTGAGCAGGGCGGCAATCAGCCCCAGCATTTT.

The gene calls are TRBV5-5 and TRBJ1-2; 8 positions agree with TRBD1. V shed 4 bases, J shed 3 bases, and the junction held 8 bases outside the gene matches. This CDR3 region has 15 residues. Per the germline V gene, CDR1 is SGHKS and CDR2 is YYEKEE (reference sequence). The CDR3 DNA reads TGTGCCAGCAGCCGGAGACAGGGGAAGGACTATGGCTACACCTTC. Its translation is CASSRRQGKDYGYTF.

The chain uses TRBV19 and TRBJ1-5; 7 bases agree with TRBD1. Germline CDR1 and CDR2: LNHDA and SQIVND (reference sequence). The CDR3 sequence is 14 residues long. Trimming took 6 bases from V and 1 from J; bases not matched to a gene: 3. This CDR3 reads CASSDRVSNQPQHF. The DNA of the CDR3 is TGTGCCAGTAGCGACAGGGTCAGCAATCAGCCCCAGCATTTT.

V usage is TRBV12-3 or TRBV12-4 and J usage is TRBJ1-1; D is uncertain. The ends were cut back, 3 bases at V and 5 bases at J, with 7 bases in the middle. The CDR3 is made up of 12 amino acids. In DNA form, the CDR3 reads TGTGCCAGCAGTTTTTTGGGAACTGAAGCTTTCTTT. Amino acid sequence: CASSFLGTEAFF.

The rearrangement links TRBV7-8 to TRBJ1-5; 8 nucleotides align to TRBD1. This CDR3 has 16 amino acids. V shed 4 bases and J 1 base; nucleotides not matched to a gene: 6. Germline V gives CDR1 SGHVS, CDR2 FQNEAQ. The CDR3 loop is CASSYWTGQSNQPQHF. CDR3 DNA: TGTGCCAGCAGCTACTGGACAGGGCAAAGCAATCAGCCCCAGCATTTT.

The CDR3 here is CASSQEASRVAFF. CDR3 bases: TGTGCCAGCAGCCAAGAAGCCTCCAGGGTTGCTTTCTTT. The V gene is TRBV3-1 (or the pseudogene TRBV3-2), the J gene TRBJ1-1; D may be TRBD1 (5 bases). The CDR3 sequence is 13 residues long. V dropped 0 bases and J dropped 11 bases, with 13 bases sitting between them. Germline CDR1 is LGHDT and CDR2 is YNNKEL (reference sequence).

The chain combines TRBV6-1 with TRBJ1-2; no definite D call. V was clipped by 3 bases and J by 8 bases, with 16 bases between them. This CDR3 has 14 residues. CDR1 is MNHNS and CDR2 is SASEGT in the germline V gene. The CDR3 region has the DNA TGTGCCAGCAGTGATCAAGGACGGCCCGAGGGCTACACCTTC. It encodes CASSDQGRPEGYTF.

This clone appeared once. The chain employs TRBV2 and TRBJ1-3; no clear D gene. The length of the CDR3 is 13 residues. CDR1 is SNHLY and CDR2 is FYNNEI in the germline V gene. V lost 7 bases, J lost 6 bases, and 13 bases lay in between. The CDR3: CASNHPRENTIYF. In nucleotides, the CDR3 is TGTGCCAGCAATCACCCTCGCGAAAACACCATATATTTT.

The V gene is TRBV20-1, the J gene TRBJ2-7; 8 bases align to TRBD2. CDR3 size: 14 residues. Germline V gives CDR1 DFQATT, CDR2 SNEGSKA (reference sequence). With 3 bases clipped from V and 4 bases from J, the junction kept 8 bases outside the gene matches. CDR3 in amino acids: CSASVRGGLYEQYF. CDR3 nucleotide sequence: TGCAGTGCTAGTGTCCGGGGGGGCCTTTACGAGCAGTACTTC.

The chain links TRBV19 to TRBJ2-7; D remains unclear. The CDR3 contains 13 residues. With 1 base removed from V and 4 bases from J, the gap between germline ends came to 8 bases. In germline, CDR1 is LNHDA, CDR2 SQIVND (reference sequence). The CDR3: CASSIGPQYEQYF. The CDR3 nucleotides are TGTGCCAGTAGTATAGGACCGCAGTACGAGCAGTACTTC.